One sample yielded the 15 T cell receptor beta chains listed below, sequenced in a study of CD8+ T cells in alopecia areata. Treatment reported: oral pan-JAK inhibitor, 5-10 mg twice daily. RNA extraction and reverse transcription yielded cDNA as sequencing template. Some clones are missing from TCRdb's copy, which holds only in-frame ones; the method was immunoSEQ multiplex PCR. The sample has roughly 200,000 clones, about 55% seen once; the top ten hold approximately 11%. The source material was CD8+ T cells sorted from blood, sampled at week 24, from a patient treated with tofacitinib. These receptors originate from a human donor with alopecia areata.

This rearrangement joins TRBV29-1 to TRBJ1-2; 8 bases are shared with TRBD1. The V gene's germline CDR1 is SQVTM and CDR2 ANQGSEA. This CDR3 has 17 residues. V lost 0 bases and J lost 5; bases outside the gene matches: 14. In nucleotides, the CDR3 is TGCAGCGTTGAAGATACCCCGCAGGGGGCAAAGTTGTATGGCTACACCTTC. Its protein product is CSVEDTPQGAKLYGYTF.

This clone was recorded a few times. The V and J genes are TRBV10-2 and TRBJ2-3; the D gene is possibly TRBD2 (7 bases). V lost 11 bases to trimming and J lost 2 bases, with 20 bases between them. The length of the CDR3 is 15 residues. Per germline, CDR1 WSHSY and CDR2 SAAADI. The DNA of the CDR3 is TGCGCCTGCAATTATCCCGGGGGGCCCACAGATACGCAGTATTTT. Residues: CACNYPGGPTDTQYF.

The genes are TRBV7-9 and TRBJ2-3; D perhaps matches TRBD1 (6 bases). The V gene lost 4 bases and the J gene lost 2 bases, with 13 bases spanning the gap. The CDR3 covers 15 residues. Germline V gives CDR1 SEHNR, CDR2 FQNEAQ (reference sequence). CDR3: CASSSDSRVTDTQYF. CDR3 DNA sequence: TGTGCCAGCAGCTCGGACAGCCGCGTCACAGATACGCAGTATTTT.

The CDR3 reads CASSAVGQGPYEQYF. CDR3 in DNA: TGTGCCAGCAGCGCAGTGGGACAGGGACCCTACGAGCAGTACTTC. The gene calls are TRBV6-5 and TRBJ2-5; 9 bases are shared with TRBD1. The end of the DNA aligns better with TRBJ2-7, so the J call may be wrong. The CDR3 has 15 residues. From germline, CDR1 is MNHEY and CDR2 SVGAGI.

In this sample, this clone turned up a few times. The chain combines TRBV27 with TRBJ1-5; 7 nucleotides line up with TRBD1. Per germline, CDR1 MNHEY and CDR2 SMNVEV (reference sequence). This CDR3 spans 16 amino acids. The J segment lost 6 bases and the V segment lost 6 bases, leaving 14 bases of the junction unmatched. CDR3 in amino acids: CASSPSTGEIGQPQHF. CDR3 DNA: TGTGCCAGCAGCCCAAGTACAGGGGAAATAGGTCAGCCCCAGCATTTT.

This chain uses TRBV29-1 with TRBJ2-7, with 9 bases lining up with TRBD1. Germline-derived CDR1 and CDR2 are SQVTM and ANQGSEA. Germline trimming cut 7 bases from V and 2 bases from J; bases unmatched to any gene: 6. This CDR3 is 13 amino acids long. The CDR3 DNA sequence: TGCAGCGCACGGACAGGGGAGGCCTACGAGCAGTACTTC. Encoded protein: CSARTGEAYEQYF.

This clone turned up a few times. The rearrangement uses TRBV5-1 and TRBJ2-1; unclear D gene. There are 13 residues in the CDR3. The V gene's germline CDR1 is SGHRS and CDR2 YFSETQ. V was clipped by 4 bases and J by 1 base, with 6 bases between them. The CDR3 DNA reads TGCGCCAGCAGCGAGAGGTCCTACAATGAGCAGTTCTTC. Its protein product is CASSERSYNEQFF.

The V and J genes are TRBV29-1 and TRBJ2-2; 7 bases line up with TRBD1. CDR1 and CDR2 (germline): SQVTM, ANQGSEA. V trimming: 5 bases; J trimming: 3 bases; junction bases outside the gene matches: 9. This CDR3 has 15 amino acids. CDR3: CSVSDREPDTGELFF. The CDR3 coding sequence is TGCAGCGTTAGTGACAGGGAACCTGACACCGGGGAGCTGTTTTTT.

The chain combines TRBV12-5 with TRBJ1-5; perhaps TRBD1 as D (6 bases). Between the trimmed V and J ends, which lost 6 bases and 3 bases, there was a span of 9 bases. CDR3 size: 13 residues. Germline V CDR1 and CDR2: LGHNT, FRNRAP. The CDR3 DNA follows: TGTGCTAGTGGGGACAGCCTCAATCAGCCCCAGCATTTT. It specifies CASGDSLNQPQHF. The full variable domain, in which reference TRBV12-5 and TRBJ1-5 provide the parts outside the CDR3, is DARVTQTPRHKVTEMGQEVTMRCQPILGHNTVFWYRQTMMQGLELLAYFRNRAPLDDSGMPKDRFSAEMPDATLATLKIQPSEPRDSAVYFCASGDSLNQPQHFGDGTRLSIL.

The rearrangement joins TRBV2 to TRBJ2-4; D is tentatively TRBD1 or TRBD2 (5 bases each). The CDR3 spans 16 residues. CDR1 and CDR2 (germline): SNHLY, FYNNEI. V lost 3 bases and J 8 bases, leaving 20 bases between the germline ends. The CDR3 bases are TGTGCCAGCAGTGACACACACGAGGGCTGGGGGTACATTCAGTACTTC. This gives the protein CASSDTHEGWGYIQYF.

This clone has more than one count but fewer than ten. The chain is built from TRBV15 and TRBJ1-2; D is undetermined. Germline V gene data show CDR1 as LNHNV and CDR2 as YYDKDF (reference sequence). Trimming cost V 6 bases and J 5 bases, with 13 bases left between them. There are 13 residues in the CDR3. The CDR3 DNA follows: TGTGCCACCAGAGATCAAGGAGGATATGGCTACACCTTC. The encoded protein is CATRDQGGYGYTF.

The chain employs TRBV29-1 and TRBJ1-2; TRBD1 agrees at 9 bases. Germline V CDR1 and CDR2: SQVTM, ANQGSEA. The CDR3 totals 15 residues. Trimming at V came to 2 bases and at J to 5 bases, leaving 9 bases not matched to a gene. The CDR3 DNA sequence: TGCAGCGTTGAACCGGAGGACAGGGGCCAATATGGCTACACCTTC. Protein: CSVEPEDRGQYGYTF.

A few counts support this clone. The rearrangement uses TRBV2 and TRBJ2-5; D gene unclear. The V and J ends lost 5 bases and 5 bases respectively, with 12 bases between them. In germline, CDR1 is SNHLY, CDR2 FYNNEI. The CDR3 sequence is 13 residues long. The CDR3 nucleotides are TGTGCCAGCAGTCCGAGATTCGGGGAGACCCAGTACTTC. It encodes CASSPRFGETQYF.

This chain connects TRBV25-1 to TRBJ1-4; D remains ambiguous. The CDR3 spans 13 residues. The V gene lost 6 bases and the J gene lost 5 bases, with 10 bases spanning the gap. CDR1 is MGHDK, CDR2 SYGVNS, per germline. In DNA, the CDR3 is TGTGCCAGCAGGAGGAGGGAGAATGAAAAACTGTTTTTT. As protein: CASRRRENEKLFF. The whole variable domain, remainder taken from reference TRBV25-1 and TRBJ1-4, is EADIYQTPRYLVIGTGKKITLECSQTMGHDKMYWYQQDPGMELHLIHYSYGVNSTEKGDLSSESTVSRIRTEHFPLTLESARPSHTSQYLCASRRRENEKLFFGSGTQLSVL.

This clone has only a few counts. This chain joins TRBV29-1 and TRBJ1-5, with 7 nucleotides matching TRBD1. Germline V CDR1 and CDR2: SQVTM, ANQGSEA. This CDR3 contains 12 residues. The junction had 8 bases not matched to a gene; V was cut back by 6 bases and J by 9 bases. The CDR3 loop reads CSVSDRKGPQHF. Written as DNA, the CDR3 is TGCAGCGTCTCGGACAGGAAGGGGCCCCAGCATTTT.